This T cell receptor beta chain was captured by sequencing in a study of beta chain features in type 1 diabetes. Regarding the study as a whole: Naive, central memory and Treg TCRB repertoires appeared more alike in patients than in healthy donors. There were fewer insertions and more deletions at the VDJ junctions of type 1 diabetes patients. All four CD4+ subsets of Type 1 diabetes patients contained TCRB CDR3s that were moderately but significantly shorter. Resolution of whether HLA type affects TCRB rearrangement was not achieved here.

V lost 2 bases and J lost 0, with 16 bases in between. Germline CDR1 and CDR2: SEHNR and FQNEAQ (reference sequence). This CDR3 is 17 amino acids long. All of the isolated RNA was reverse transcribed, so expressed TCRB transcripts were sequenced. The read count averaged about 3.6 million across naive, central memory and regulatory T cell samples. Produced via immunoSEQ multiplex PCR; TCRdb's table is partial and in-frame only. The sample has a few hundred thousand clones, more than 11% seen once. As for this clone: Its antigen is unknown.

Sequencing input: naive CD4+ T cells from blood. This chain connects TRBV7-9 to TRBJ1-2; maybe TRBD1 (5 bases). The source is a man aged 25 to 40 with type 1 diabetes. CDR3 nucleotides: TGTGCCAGCAGCTTATATCTGGGGCAGACGACTAACTATGGCTACACCTTC. Amino acids: CASSLYLGQTTNYGYTF.